These 19 T cell receptor beta chains came from one sample sequenced in a study of cytomegalovirus exposure and HLA in healthy donors. The PCR ran on 60 Vbeta and 13 Jbeta primers. Repertoires were generated with immunoSEQ multiplex PCR, while TCRdb's copy carries only in-frame clones and drops some. The repertoire has around 68,000 clones, less than 90% of them found once; the top ten carry around 10%. Material: PBMCs. These receptors all stem from a female donor in good health and CMV-seronegative.

This chain joins TRBV2 and TRBJ2-7; unclear D gene. V was clipped by 5 bases and J by 4 bases, with 3 bases between them. There are 10 residues in the CDR3. The germline gives CDR1 SNHLY, CDR2 FYNNEI. The CDR3 protein is CASSTYEQYF. CDR3 nucleotides: TGTGCCAGCAGTACATACGAGCAGTACTTC.

This chain connects TRBV28 to TRBJ1-2; TRBD1 is a possible D gene (5 bases). The CDR3 is 15 amino acids. Per germline, CDR1 MDHEN and CDR2 SYDVKM. Trimming removed 1 base at V and 4 bases at J, with 13 bases between. DNA of the CDR3: TGTGCCAGCAGTTTATCAGGACACAACTTCTATGGCTACACCTTC. Encoded protein: CASSLSGHNFYGYTF.

The chain is built from TRBV27 and TRBJ2-5, with D possibly being TRBD2 (6 bases). TRBJ2-7 matches the DNA end more closely, so the J call is doubtful. This CDR3 spans 15 amino acids. Per the germline V gene, CDR1 is MNHEY and CDR2 is SMNVEV (reference sequence). CDR3 region: CASSPWTTPGGEQYF. As DNA, the CDR3 is TGTGCCAGCAGCCCATGGACTACCCCGGGCGGCGAGCAGTACTTC.

The J gene is TRBJ1-5, the V gene TRBV7-2, with 8 bases matching TRBD1. Per the germline V gene, CDR1 is SGHTA and CDR2 is FQGNSA. The junction had 9 bases not matched to a gene; V was cut back by 4 bases and J by 7 bases. This CDR3 is built from 15 residues. The CDR3 is CASSSEGQGRQPQHF. The CDR3 nucleotides are TGTGCCAGCAGCTCTGAAGGACAGGGCCGCCAGCCCCAGCATTTT.

The chain joins TRBV7-9 to TRBJ2-3, with 7 bases fitting TRBD2. This CDR3 has 14 residues. V was pared by 7 bases and J by 6 bases, with 10 bases of the junction left unmatched. CDR1 and CDR2 (germline): SEHNR, FQNEAQ (reference sequence). The CDR3 loop reads CASTWGGEGDTQYF. DNA for the CDR3: TGTGCCAGCACCTGGGGGGGAGAAGGCGATACGCAGTATTTT.

Comment on this clone: The identical CDR3 is also encoded by other nucleotide sequences in the sample. The chain employs TRBV19 and TRBJ1-5; D unresolved. Germline-derived CDR1 and CDR2 are LNHDA and SQIVND (reference sequence). The CDR3 totals 14 residues. V lost 3 bases, J lost 4 bases, and 10 bases lay in between. The CDR3 nucleotides are TGTGCCAGTAGTATTGGGAGCGGTAATCAGCCCCAGCATTTT. Its protein is CASSIGSGNQPQHF.

The chain couples TRBV12-5 to TRBJ2-3; TRBD2 matches at 15 bases. Germline assignment: CDR1 LGHNT and CDR2 FRNRAP. V shed 5 bases and J 6 bases; nucleotides not matched to a gene: 6. The CDR3 loop spans 16 amino acids. The CDR3 DNA sequence: TGTGCTAGTGGTCCCGGACTAGCGGGGGGGCCTGATACGCAGTATTTT. This encodes CASGPGLAGGPDTQYF.

As for this clone: An end of the junction does not agree with germline; a read error may underlie this. The chain combines TRBV7-7 with TRBJ2-3, with a tentative D call TRBD1 (5 bases). This CDR3 has 18 amino acids. In germline, CDR1 is SSHAT, CDR2 FNYEAQ (reference sequence). As DNA, the CDR3 is TGTGCTAGCAGCTTAGCTTCCAATGGGGCTTCCTTCACAGATACGCAGTATTTT. It is translated as CASSLASNGASFTDTQYF.

As concerns this clone: An end of the junction does not agree with germline; a read error may underlie this. This chain joins TRBV9 and TRBJ1-2; unclear D gene. The CDR3 length is 8 residues. Germline V CDR1 and CDR2: SGDLS, YYNGEE. The CDR3 sequence: CASSAGAF. In DNA, the CDR3 is TGTGCCAGCAGCGCCGGAGCCTTC. Drawing the rest from reference TRBV9 and TRBJ1-2, the complete variable domain is DSGVTQTPKHLITATGQRVTLRCSPRSGDLSVYWYQQSLDQGLQFLIQYYNGEERAKGNILERFSAQQFPDLHSELNLSSLELGDSALYFCASSAGAFGSGTRLTVV.

The chain couples TRBV28 to TRBJ2-1, with TRBD2 matching over 10 bases. Trimming took 5 bases from V and 5 from J; bases not matched to a gene: 6. Germline CDR1 MDHEN, CDR2 SYDVKM. The CDR3 totals 15 residues. CDR3 nucleotides: TGTGCCAGCAGTACCGGGACTAGCGCCCACAATGAGCAGTTCTTC. As protein: CASSTGTSAHNEQFF.

The chain couples TRBV28 to TRBJ2-7; 7 nucleotides line up with TRBD2. J lost 4 bases, V lost 4 bases, and 7 bases had no gene match. Germline V CDR1 and CDR2: MDHEN, SYDVKM. This CDR3 has 14 residues. The CDR3 DNA reads as TGTGCCAGCAGTTACCCGGGACTATCATACGAGCAGTACTTC. Its translation is CASSYPGLSYEQYF.

The chain recombines TRBV27 with TRBJ2-2; the match to TRBD2 covers 8 bases. The trim removed 3 bases at V and 3 bases at J, leaving 6 bases unmatched. The germline V gene has CDR1 MNHEY and CDR2 SMNVEV (reference sequence). The CDR3 length is 16 residues. CDR3 in amino acids: CASSLSLAGHTGELFF. The CDR3 region has the DNA TGTGCCAGCAGTTTGTCATTAGCGGGGCACACCGGGGAGCTGTTTTTT.

The genes are TRBV7-9 and TRBJ1-5, with D unresolved. Trimming left V 5 bases short and J 7 bases short, with 12 bases between. The germline gives CDR1 SEHNR, CDR2 FQNEAQ (reference sequence). The CDR3 has 13 residues. The CDR3 is CASSPGSGQPQHF. CDR3 DNA: TGTGCCAGCAGCCCCGGTTCAGGACAGCCCCAGCATTTT.

This clone has a handful of counts. The genes are TRBV4-3 and TRBJ1-2, with D maybe TRBD1 (5 bases). The CDR3 sequence is 16 residues long. V lost 0 bases to trimming and J lost 3 bases, with 14 bases between them. Germline assignment: CDR1 LGHNA and CDR2 YSLEER. This chain's CDR3 is CASSQDIRGVYYGYTF. Here the CDR3 DNA reads TGCGCCAGCAGCCAAGATATAAGGGGCGTTTACTATGGCTACACCTTC.

The J gene is TRBJ2-3, the V gene TRBV11-2, with 10 bases identical to TRBD1. The V gene's germline CDR1 is SGHAT and CDR2 FQNNGV. CDR3 length equals 15 residues. Trimming at V came to 5 bases and at J to 3 bases, leaving 5 bases not matched to a gene. The CDR3 DNA reads TGTGCCAGCAGCACCTGGACAGGGGGGACAGATACGCAGTATTTT. Its translation is CASSTWTGGTDTQYF.

V gene TRBV18 combines with J gene TRBJ2-3; TRBD2 matches at 7 bases. V dropped 0 bases and J dropped 0; count of bases not matched to a gene: 3. CDR3 length: 16 residues. From germline, CDR1 is KGHSH and CDR2 LQKENI. This CDR3 is CASSPPRAGSTDTQYF. CDR3 in DNA: TGTGCCAGCTCACCACCGAGAGCGGGGAGCACAGATACGCAGTATTTT.

This clone was recorded a few times. The chain recombines TRBV4-3 with TRBJ1-4; 9 bases are shared with TRBD1. The V segment lost 2 bases and the J segment 7 bases; nucleotides outside the gene matches: 5. The germline gives CDR1 LGHNA, CDR2 YSLEER. The CDR3 length is 15 residues. The CDR3 sequence: CASSQPGQGREKLFF. The DNA of the CDR3 is TGCGCCAGCAGCCAACCGGGACAGGGACGTGAAAAACTGTTTTTT.

V and J are TRBV5-1 and TRBJ2-7; D perhaps matches TRBD1 (5 bases). CDR3 size: 15 residues. V gave up 4 bases and J gave up 3 bases, with 17 bases separating them. Germline loops: CDR1 SGHRS, CDR2 YFSETQ. The CDR3 loop is CASSPTAGPDYEQYF. CDR3 nucleotide sequence: TGCGCCAGCAGCCCCACGGCAGGGCCCGACTACGAGCAGTACTTC.

The chain links TRBV13 to TRBJ2-3; 15 nucleotides align to TRBD2. CDR3 size: 17 residues. Germline V lookup: CDR1 PRHDT, CDR2 FYEKMQ (reference sequence). V lost 5 bases to trimming and J lost 4 bases; unmatched junction nucleotides: 7. Here the CDR3 DNA reads TGTGCCAGCAGCCTCTGGACTAGCGGGGGGGGCGCAGATACGCAGTATTTT. Translation gives CASSLWTSGGGADTQYF.